This T cell receptor beta chain appears in the sequencing data of a study of control samples from healthy donors and cancer patients (dated by TCRdb to 2020 to 2021). The germline V gene (reference sequence) supplies CDR1 SEHNR and CDR2 FQNEAQ. From cysteine to phenylalanine, the CDR3 is 15 amino acids long. Here the CDR3 DNA is all that survives: 45 bases in frame from base 1. V sheds 3 bases and J sheds 1 base, leaving 9 bases between their ends. The library was made by the immunoSEQ multiplex PCR assay. TCRdb limited this immuneACCESS table to in-frame rearrangements with V and J called. A share of clones is missing; checked studies link under half to unresolved V genes, and the rest is unexplained. For this sample the table gives about 79,000 clones, of which roughly 93% were detected only once. Around 1.3% of the sample belongs to the ten largest clones. About this clone: Its antigen remains undetermined. No much larger clonotype is one base removed from it; base qualities were not supplied.

This receptor was taken from a woman in her 40s with lung cancer. Specimen: PBMCs. The chain employs TRBV7-9 and TRBJ2-2; the D call is tentative, TRBD1 or TRBD2, as each matches 5 bases. The nucleotide sequence reads as follows: TGTGCCAGCAGCTTTGAGGGGCGGAACACCGGGGAGCTGTTTTTT. This is translated as CASSFEGRNTGELFF.